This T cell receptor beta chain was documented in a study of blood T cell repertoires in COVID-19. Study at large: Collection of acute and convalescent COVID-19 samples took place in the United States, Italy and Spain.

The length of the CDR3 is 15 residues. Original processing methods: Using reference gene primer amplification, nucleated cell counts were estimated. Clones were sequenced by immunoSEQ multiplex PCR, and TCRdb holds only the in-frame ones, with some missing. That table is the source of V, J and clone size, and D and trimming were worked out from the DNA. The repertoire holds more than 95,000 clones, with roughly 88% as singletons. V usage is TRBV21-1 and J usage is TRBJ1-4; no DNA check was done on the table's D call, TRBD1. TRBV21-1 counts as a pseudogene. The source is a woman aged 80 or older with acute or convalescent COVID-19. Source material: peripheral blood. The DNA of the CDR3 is TGTGCCAGCAGCAGTCCAGGGATGGGGAATGAAAAACTGTTTTTT. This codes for CASSSPGMGNEKLFF.